Following are 10 T cell receptor beta chains from one sample sequenced in a study of blood T cells in healthy people across ages. Sample-barcoded 5' priming and a J-beta primer mix drove a second PCR of about 6 to 11 cycles. MiXCR, run by TCRdb on the 5' RACE reads, gives a single entry per CDR3 protein. The data hold about a million distinct CDR3 sequences, with roughly two fifths observed a single time. The sequenced sample was blood. These receptor sequences come from a man younger than 35 in good health.

The chain recombines TRBV20-1 with TRBJ1-5; D is undetermined. Trimming took 0 bases from V and 6 from J, leaving 15 bases between them. This CDR3 has 15 residues. CDR1 DFQATT and CDR2 SNEGSKA come from the germline V gene (reference sequence). The CDR3 sequence is CSARDAGGMGQPQHF. CDR3 DNA sequence: TGCAGTGCTAGAGATGCCGGCGGCATGGGTCAGCCCCAGCATTTT.

The rearrangement joins TRBV12-3 or TRBV12-4 to TRBJ2-1, with D perhaps matching TRBD1 or TRBD2 (5 bases each). The V and J ends lost 6 bases and 7 bases respectively, with 22 bases between them. The CDR3 sequence is 16 residues long. CDR3 amino acids: CASRPGTIALQNEQFF. CDR3 DNA sequence: TGTGCCAGCAGGCCCGGGACCATCGCTCTCCAGAATGAGCAGTTCTTC.

This chain uses TRBV6-2 or TRBV6-3 with TRBJ2-3; 13 bases align to TRBD2. This CDR3 has 17 amino acids. The germline V gene has CDR1 MNHEY and CDR2 SVGEGT. Trimming took 6 bases from V and 3 from J; bases not matched to a gene: 9. CDR3 coding DNA: TGTGCCAGCAGCCCGGGACTAGCGGGGCCCAAGACAGATACGCAGTATTTT. This sequence encodes CASSPGLAGPKTDTQYF.

The chain joins TRBV20-1 to TRBJ2-5; 10 bases are a match to TRBD2. The germline V gene encodes CDR1 DFQATT and CDR2 SNEGSKA (reference sequence). This CDR3 region has 14 residues. V shed 6 bases, J shed 4 bases, and the junction held 8 bases outside the gene matches. The chain's CDR3 is CSAEAGGRSETQYF. In DNA form, the CDR3 reads TGCAGTGCAGAAGCGGGGGGGCGTTCAGAGACCCAGTACTTC.

This clonotype has only a few counts. This rearrangement joins TRBV11-2 to TRBJ2-7; TRBD2 is a possible D gene (6 bases). This CDR3 region has 16 residues. CDR1 and CDR2 (germline): SGHAT, FQNNGV. Trimming stripped 3 bases from V and 0 bases from J, with 15 bases between. CDR3 nucleotide sequence: TGTGCCAGCAGCTTCGATACGGGGGACCTCTCCTACGAGCAGTACTTC. As protein: CASSFDTGDLSYEQYF. Full variable domain (missing parts from reference TRBV11-2 and TRBJ2-7): EAGVAQSPRYKIIEKRQSVAFWCNPISGHATLYWYQQILGQGPKLLIQFQNNGVVDDSQLPKDRFSAERLKGVDSTLKIQPAKLEDSAVYLCASSFDTGDLSYEQYFGPGTRLTVT.

The gene calls are TRBV6-5 and TRBJ2-2; 7 positions agree with TRBD1. This CDR3 region has 14 residues. From germline, CDR1 is MNHEY and CDR2 SVGAGI. V lost 6 bases to trimming and J lost 5 bases; unmatched junction nucleotides: 6. CDR3 nucleotide sequence: TGTGCCAGCAGCCCGACAGGGCGGACCGGGGAGCTGTTTTTT. Protein: CASSPTGRTGELFF.

This clonotype has just one count. V is TRBV4-3 and J is TRBJ2-1; 10 positions agree with TRBD2. This CDR3 is 20 amino acids long. Per germline, CDR1 LGHNA and CDR2 YSLEER. The V gene end was trimmed by 1 base and the J gene end by 2 bases; junction bases not matched to a gene: 14. The chain's CDR3 is CASSQGRKRGGFLTYNEQFF. Here the CDR3 DNA reads TGCGCCAGCAGCCAAGGGAGGAAGCGGGGGGGCTTCCTCACCTACAATGAGCAGTTCTTC.

V usage is TRBV7-2 and J usage is TRBJ2-1, with D maybe TRBD2 (5 bases). The assigned J gene may be wrong: the sequence end matches TRBJ2-7 better. Germline lookup yields CDR1 SGHTA and CDR2 FQGNSA. The CDR3 runs to 15 residues. This CDR3 is CASSLLANPYNEQYF. In DNA, the CDR3 is TGTGCCAGCAGCTTACTAGCCAACCCCTACAATGAGCAGTACTTC.

The gene calls are TRBV4-3 and TRBJ1-2, with D maybe TRBD1 (5 bases). V gave up 0 bases and J gave up 4 bases, with 12 bases separating them. This CDR3 comprises 15 residues. Germline V gives CDR1 LGHNA, CDR2 YSLEER. The CDR3 here is CASSQDPGVSYGYTF. DNA for the CDR3: TGCGCCAGCAGCCAAGATCCGGGGGTTAGCTATGGCTACACCTTC.

The V call is TRBV20-1, the J call TRBJ1-5, with D possibly TRBD1 on 5 matching bases. Trimming shortened V by 5 bases and J by 1 base, and 15 bases separated the two germline ends. From germline, CDR1 is DFQATT and CDR2 SNEGSKA (reference sequence). CDR3 length: 15 amino acids. CDR3 sequence (DNA): TGCAGTGCTCTCGGGGCAGGGAGAAGCAATCAGCCCCAGCATTTT. Translated: CSALGAGRSNQPQHF.